This T cell receptor beta chain derives from a study of blood T cell repertoires in COVID-19. For the study at large: Material from acute and convalescent COVID-19 was sourced from the United States, Italy and Spain.

Original data processing: Reference gene primer amplification yielded estimated nucleated cell counts. Some clones are missing from TCRdb's copy, which holds only in-frame ones; the method was immunoSEQ multiplex PCR. V and J calls and clone size are copied from that table; D and trimming were computed from the DNA. The profile covers around 81,000 clones, with 60% to 80% appearing a single time and 12% taken by the ten largest. This clone was recorded once. The sequence derives from a human donor in a cohort sampled during active COVID-19. Sequenced sample: peripheral blood.

The CDR3 reads CASSIRSGRAYTGELFF. The CDR3 DNA reads TGTGCCAGTAGTATTAGGAGCGGGAGGGCGTACACCGGGGAGCTGTTTTTT. The V and J genes are TRBV19 and TRBJ2-2; 10 bases agree with TRBD2. Germline-derived CDR1 and CDR2 are LNHDA and SQIVND (reference sequence). The V and J ends lost 3 bases and 3 bases, in that order; junction bases with no gene match: 7. CDR3 length: 17 amino acids.